There are many counts of the clone carrying this TCR beta chain. Its target is unknown. The ends were cut back, 7 bases at V and 2 bases at J, with 14 bases in the middle. Germline CDR1 reads SEHNR; CDR2 reads FQNEAQ (reference sequence). The CDR3 is 14 residues long. The data stem from a study of human T cells and chemical hapten exposure. About the research overall: Minor volume differences among pooled libraries chiefly drove per-sample TCR yield variation. Study conclusions and caveats: High-frequency TCRs, those above 1 in 1000, stayed the same after DPC sensitization.

Total RNA was isolated from whole blood that had not been fractionated. The library attached unique molecular identifiers to individual cDNA molecules. TCRdb fed the reads into MiXCR, producing one record per CDR3 protein. The table includes about 120,000 distinct CDR3 sequences, 8.5% detected once. The TCR originated in a human donor in good health. Some clones in this sample may be carry-over from other donors' samples. V usage is TRBV7-9 and J usage is TRBJ1-2, with D perhaps matching TRBD1 (5 bases). Sequencing was carried out using whole blood. CDR3 sequence reads: CASTLISGNYGYTF. The CDR3 DNA is TGTGCCAGCACACTTATTTCAGGGAACTATGGCTACACCTTC.